This record concerns one T cell receptor (beta chain) sequence. The source of the sample is a study of blood T cells in healthy people across ages. A minimum of 6.5 million PBMCs was isolated per sample. Trimming took off 1 base at V and 5 bases at J, with 15 bases between the two ends. Germline V lookup: CDR1 SGHTA, CDR2 FQGNSA. This CDR3 is built from 16 residues. Primers used in a second PCR of about 7 to 11 cycles were a sample-barcoded 5' primer and a J-beta primer mix. Each cDNA molecule was tagged by a template-switch adaptor that had 12 random nucleotides. Each sample yielded at least 2.5 million CDR3-containing paired-end reads. Via MiXCR, TCRdb re-called the 5' RACE reads, giving one row per CDR3 protein. This table has approximately 1.5 million distinct CDR3 sequences, roughly two fifths appearing once.

This clonotype was obtained from a woman aged 18-35 years in good health. Sequencing was performed on blood. The chain has TRBV7-2 and TRBJ2-1, with D tentatively TRBD1 or TRBD2 (5 bases each). CDR3 protein: CASSLGGSGGDNEQFF. The CDR3 DNA is TGTGCCAGCAGCTTAGGGGGATCTGGGGGAGACAATGAGCAGTTCTTC.